This TCR beta chain was found in a study of CD8+CD57+ T cells in acquired aplastic anemia. Study-level information: Each DNA sample taken from sorted CD4+ and CD8+ cells came to about 3.2 ug on average.

Patients selected for sequencing had displayed CD8+CD57+ cell expansion by flow cytometry. The use of genomic DNA as template underpinned the TCR beta VDJ and CDR3 profiling. One entry per CDR3 protein results from TCRdb running MiXCR on the reads. This table holds 75,000 to 80,000 distinct CDR3 sequences, around 70% found once. Of note for this clonotype: What it binds is unknown. A read error may produce the germline difference seen at one junction end.

The CDR3 extends over 16 amino acids. Germline V lookup: CDR1 SSHAT, CDR2 FNYEAQ (reference sequence). Study results and caveats: Some 31 shared CD8+ CDR3s appeared highly expressed within patients' immunodominant clones. Patients versus controls showed no significant CD8+ Simpson's diversity difference.

The sequence came from a human donor with aplastic anemia. The sequencing sample was made of sorted CD4+, CD8+, or CD8+CD57+ T cells (not recorded which) from PBMCs. The chain combines TRBV7-7 with TRBJ2-7; 9 bases line up with TRBD1. Gene TRBJ2-5 matches the end of the DNA better, so the J call may be wrong. For the CDR3, the DNA is TGTGCTAGCAGCTTAGCGCGGAGACAGGGGGTAGAGACCCAGTACTTC. It encodes CASSLARRQGVETQYF.